These T cell receptor beta chains were read from a single sample in a study of blood T cell repertoires in COVID-19. This table comes from immunoSEQ multiplex PCR, and its TCRdb copy is limited to in-frame clones, with some not included. The sample records tens of thousands of clones, 89% being singletons. Sequenced sample: peripheral blood. The receptors stem from a woman of 80 years or more with active COVID-19. The CDR3 runs from the conserved cysteine through the conserved F or W. Each record gives: V gene, CDR3 protein.

V: TRBV3-1/TRBV3-2
CDR3: CASSPSTDTQYF

V: TRBV19
CDR3: CASSEEARADYEQYF

V: TRBV3-1/TRBV3-2
CDR3: CASSPRTGQLGYTF

V: TRBV11-2
CDR3: CASSPGQGRYEQYF

V: TRBV7-2
CDR3: CASSANLGGEQYF

V: TRBV29-1
CDR3: CSVRAITYNEQFF

V: TRBV10-3
CDR3: CAISPQGKRNQPQHF

V: TRBV10-2
CDR3: CATGAGGTDTQYF

V: TRBV7-9
CDR3: CASSPGLAGETQYF

V: TRBV27
CDR3: CASRLQGIQETQYF

V: TRBV5-6
CDR3: CASSPGAGMREQYF

V: TRBV27
CDR3: CASSPDGNYGYTF